Following are 26 T cell receptor beta chains from one sample sequenced in a study of blood T cells in healthy people across ages. Through a sample-barcoded 5' primer and a J-beta primer mix, a second PCR was run for roughly 6 to 11 cycles. TCRdb analysed the 5' RACE reads with MiXCR anew, one entry per CDR3 protein. The profile covers some 1.5 million distinct CDR3 sequences, with approximately 28% appearing a single time and 7.7% taken by the ten largest. Specimen: blood. All receptors come from a woman in her 30s in good health.

In DNA, the CDR3 is TGTGCCAGCAGCCTCGGGACAGGGGGCCAGAATGAGCAGTTCTTC. Encoded protein: CASSLGTGGQNEQFF. V is TRBV7-9 and J is TRBJ2-1, with 12 bases identical to TRBD1. V gave up 5 bases and J gave up 7 bases; unmatched junction bases: 6. The V gene's germline CDR1 is SEHNR and CDR2 FQNEAQ (reference sequence). This CDR3 comprises 15 residues.

V gene TRBV20-1 combines with J gene TRBJ2-3; D might be TRBD2 (6 bases). Germline V gene sequence: CDR1 DFQATT, CDR2 SNEGSKA (reference sequence). The V end was cut by 5 bases, the J end by 6 bases, with 18 bases between. The CDR3 totals 14 residues. As DNA, the CDR3 is TGCAGTGCTGGGGACTCGGGGAGGCCGGATACGCAGTATTTT. Its protein product is CSAGDSGRPDTQYF.

The J gene is TRBJ1-1, the V gene TRBV10-3, with 8 bases matching TRBD1. CDR1 ENHRY and CDR2 SYGVKD come from the germline V gene. The V and J ends lost 5 bases and 0 bases, in that order; junction bases with no gene match: 2. The CDR3 runs 14 residues. The CDR3 nucleotides read TGTGCCATCAGTAGGACAGGGATGAACACTGAAGCTTTCTTT. Translated, it gives CAISRTGMNTEAFF.

This clonotype was counted many times. The V call is TRBV2, the J call TRBJ2-1; 16 bases fit TRBD2. The J segment lost 4 bases and the V segment lost 3 bases, leaving 3 bases of the junction unmatched. CDR3 length: 17 amino acids. Germline-derived CDR1 and CDR2 are SNHLY and FYNNEI. Here the CDR3 reads CASSDPGLAGGYNEQFF. The CDR3 nucleotides read TGTGCCAGCAGTGACCCGGGACTAGCGGGGGGGTACAATGAGCAGTTCTTC.

As for this clonotype: This may be a read error: a much more frequent sequence differs by one nucleotide. J is TRBJ2-1 and V is TRBV12-3 or TRBV12-4; weak D call: TRBD2 (5 bases). Trimming took 3 bases from V and 10 from J, leaving 7 bases between them. CDR3 size: 11 residues. This chain's CDR3 is CASSLREEQFF. CDR3 DNA: TGTGCCAGCAGTTTGAGGGAGGAGCAGTTCTTC.

This clonotype was picked up a small number of times. This rearrangement joins TRBV5-5 to TRBJ1-2, with D possibly matching TRBD1 (6 bases). Germline CDR1 SGHKS, CDR2 YYEKEE (reference sequence). V was cut by 4 bases and J by 4 bases, with 20 bases left in between. This CDR3 spans 16 amino acids. CDR3 residues: CASSLGAVRGPYGYTF. DNA of the CDR3: TGTGCCAGCAGCCTGGGGGCTGTTCGGGGGCCCTATGGCTACACCTTC.

This clonotype was recorded many times. The V and J genes are TRBV20-1 and TRBJ2-7; 9 bases align to TRBD1. This CDR3 has 12 amino acids. Germline lookup yields CDR1 DFQATT and CDR2 SNEGSKA (reference sequence). CDR3: CNAGTGTYEQYF. The CDR3 nucleotides are TGCAATGCAGGGACAGGGACCTACGAGCAGTACTTC.

The V and J genes are TRBV7-9 and TRBJ1-1; D gene ambiguous. Germline values: CDR1 SEHNR, CDR2 FQNEAQ (reference sequence). The CDR3 runs 12 residues. V gave up 2 bases and J gave up 5 bases, with 6 bases separating them. The CDR3 DNA is TGTGCCAGCAGCTTACATTCTACTGAAGCTTTCTTT. Encoded protein: CASSLHSTEAFF.

V usage is TRBV3-1 and J usage is TRBJ2-3; D is possibly TRBD1 or TRBD2 (5 bases each). V was shortened by 1 base and J by 2 bases, with 10 bases between the two germline ends. Germline-derived CDR1 and CDR2 are LGHDT and YNNKEL (reference sequence). This CDR3 spans 15 amino acids. The CDR3 region has the DNA TGTGCCAGCAGCCAAGCAATAGGGACCACAGATACGCAGTATTTT. It encodes CASSQAIGTTDTQYF.

This clonotype was seen a handful of times. The V and J genes are TRBV28 and TRBJ1-1; 11 bases line up with TRBD1. Losses at the gene ends were 5 bases for V and 6 bases for J; bases not matched to a gene: 11. Germline values: CDR1 MDHEN, CDR2 SYDVKM. This CDR3 is built from 16 residues. CDR3: CASSPPAGTGGAEAFF. In DNA, the CDR3 is TGTGCCAGCAGTCCACCGGCGGGGACAGGGGGTGCTGAAGCTTTCTTT.

The chain uses TRBV29-1 and TRBJ2-3, with D unresolved. V lost 7 bases and J 8 bases, leaving 10 bases between the germline ends. CDR1 SQVTM and CDR2 ANQGSEA come from the germline V gene. This CDR3 is 10 amino acids long. The CDR3 DNA sequence: TGCAGCGCCACGCCCGGTACGCAGTATTTT. Translation: CSATPGTQYF.

The sample holds a few counts of this clonotype. The chain is built from TRBV6-5 and TRBJ1-2; a possible D gene is TRBD1 (6 bases). Trimming left V 1 base short and J 8 bases short, with 11 bases between. The germline CDR1 and CDR2 sequences are MNHEY and SVGAGI. The CDR3 length is 13 residues. CDR3 nucleotides: TGTGCCAGCAGTTACTACAGGGAGGGGGGCTACACCTTC. Encoded protein: CASSYYREGGYTF.

The CDR3 region is CASGTQGPEQYF. The CDR3, as DNA: TGTGCCAGCGGTACCCAGGGTCCCGAGCAGTACTTC. The gene calls are TRBV28 and TRBJ2-7; possible D gene TRBD1, 5 bases. This CDR3 is built from 12 residues. Germline V CDR1 and CDR2: MDHEN, SYDVKM. The germline V and J ends were trimmed by 8 bases and 6 bases, with 14 bases remaining between them.

The rearrangement uses TRBV20-1 and TRBJ2-3, with TRBD2 matching over 9 bases. This CDR3 is built from 15 residues. Trimming cost V 5 bases and J 4 bases; bases outside gene matches: 10. Germline V CDR1 and CDR2: DFQATT, SNEGSKA (reference sequence). CDR3 protein: CSAETLAGAPDTQYF. In nucleotides, the CDR3 is TGCAGTGCTGAGACTTTAGCGGGAGCCCCAGATACGCAGTATTTT.

The V gene is TRBV6-6, the J gene TRBJ1-1, with TRBD1 matching over 9 bases. J was trimmed by 12 bases and V by 6 bases; bases with no gene match: 5. The CDR3 is 11 amino acids. CDR1 and CDR2 from the germline V gene are MNHNY and SVGAGI (reference sequence). The CDR3 loop reads CASRDRGETFF. The DNA of the CDR3 is TGTGCCAGCAGAGACAGGGGGGAGACTTTCTTT.

About this clonotype itself: Since a much larger clone is just one base distant, this may be a read error. This chain uses TRBV12-3 or TRBV12-4 with TRBJ2-7; no clear D. CDR3 length: 14 amino acids. V gave up 3 bases and J gave up 7 bases, with 16 bases separating them. CDR3 protein: CASSFGTPVDEQYF. The CDR3, as DNA: TGTGCCAGCAGTTTTGGAACCCCGGTCGATGAGCAGTACTTC.

The chain joins TRBV12-3 or TRBV12-4 to TRBJ1-5, with TRBD1 identical over 8 bases. Unmatched junction bases numbered 6, after V lost 2 bases and J lost 6 bases. CDR3 length: 15 residues. CDR3 residues: CASSLRSGGGQPQHF. The DNA of the CDR3 is TGTGCCAGCAGTTTACGCTCAGGGGGCGGTCAGCCCCAGCATTTT.

The gene calls are TRBV3-1 and TRBJ2-4; a weak D match, TRBD1 (5 bases). V lost 0 bases to trimming and J lost 0 bases, with 12 bases between them. CDR3 length: 17 residues. Germline CDR1 and CDR2: LGHDT and YNNKEL (reference sequence). DNA for the CDR3: TGTGCCAGCAGCCAAGAAGTACAGGCCGTAGCCAAAAACATTCAGTACTTC. It codes for CASSQEVQAVAKNIQYF. The whole variable domain, filled in from reference TRBV3-1 and TRBJ2-4, reads DTAVSQTPKYLVTQMGNDKSIKCEQNLGHDTMYWYKQDSKKFLKIMFSYNNKELIINETVPNRFSPKSPDKAHLNLHINSLELGDSAVYFCASSQEVQAVAKNIQYFGAGTRLSVL.

Points on this clonotype: Since a much larger clone is just one base distant, this may be a read error. This chain uses TRBV4-1 with TRBJ2-7; D is possibly TRBD2 (5 bases). The CDR3 spans 13 residues. V was shortened by 0 bases and J by 7 bases, with 10 bases between the two germline ends. CDR1 is MGHRA, CDR2 YSYEKL, per germline. The CDR3 here is CASSQDRENEQYF. The CDR3 DNA sequence: TGCGCCAGCAGCCAAGATAGGGAGAATGAGCAGTACTTC.

The table lists this clonotype with a count of one. The rearrangement uses TRBV18 and TRBJ1-1; D gene unclear. CDR1 is KGHSH and CDR2 is LQKENI in the germline V gene. V was pared by 0 bases and J by 3 bases, with 8 bases between. This CDR3 has 14 amino acids. Here the CDR3 reads CASSPPSIHTEAFF. DNA for the CDR3: TGTGCCAGCTCACCACCTTCCATTCACACTGAAGCTTTCTTT. The whole variable domain, remainder taken from reference TRBV18 and TRBJ1-1, is NAGVMQNPRHLVRRRGQEARLRCSPMKGHSHVYWYRQLPEEGLKFMVYLQKENIIDESGMPKERFSAEFPKEGPSILRIQQVVRGDSAAYFCASSPPSIHTEAFFGQGTRLTVV.

The sample holds a few counts of this clonotype. V usage is TRBV7-9 and J usage is TRBJ2-7; TRBD1 matches 12 bases. This CDR3 has 14 residues. Germline CDR1 SEHNR, CDR2 FQNEAQ (reference sequence). The junction had 4 bases not matched to a gene; V was cut back by 4 bases and J by 6 bases. The CDR3 protein is CASSSGTGGREQYF. CDR3 coding DNA: TGTGCCAGCAGCTCTGGGACAGGGGGCCGCGAGCAGTACTTC.

The table lists this clonotype with a count of one. The chain links TRBV12-3 or TRBV12-4 to TRBJ2-3, with TRBD1 as a possible D gene (6 bases). The CDR3 consists of 13 residues. V shed 5 bases and J shed 15 bases, with 21 bases lying between them. The CDR3 spells CASSPGGADTEYF. The CDR3 nucleotides read TGTGCCAGCAGTCCTGGGGGCGCAGATACGGAATATTTT.

The chain links TRBV5-1 to TRBJ1-3; 7 nucleotides match TRBD1. The CDR3 runs to 14 residues. V lost 4 bases, J lost 3 bases, and 4 bases stayed unmatched. Germline-derived CDR1 and CDR2 are SGHRS and YFSETQ. Here the CDR3 DNA reads TGCGCCAGCAGCACCGGGACAGTTGGAAACACCATATATTTT. Its protein product is CASSTGTVGNTIYF.

The gene calls are TRBV11-3 and TRBJ2-1, with TRBD2 matching 12 bases. Germline V gene data show CDR1 as SGHNT and CDR2 as YENEEA. V was clipped by 5 bases and J by 10 bases; unmatched bases: 6. This CDR3 region has 14 residues. This CDR3 is CASSLGLAGKEQFF. DNA for the CDR3: TGTGCCAGCAGCCTTGGACTAGCGGGAAAGGAGCAGTTCTTC.

This chain joins TRBV6-4 and TRBJ1-2; D possibly corresponds to TRBD1 (6 bases). Germline V gives CDR1 MRHNA, CDR2 SNTAGT. V was trimmed by 8 bases and J by 4 bases, leaving 17 bases between them. This CDR3 region has 14 residues. This CDR3 is CASESRKGVYGYTF. For the CDR3, the DNA is TGTGCCAGCGAATCCCGTAAGGGGGTCTATGGCTACACCTTC.

The rearrangement joins TRBV3-1 to TRBJ2-5; D remains ambiguous. The end of the DNA aligns better with TRBJ2-7, so the J call may be wrong. This CDR3 has 15 amino acids. Per the germline V gene, CDR1 is LGHDT and CDR2 is YNNKEL (reference sequence). The CDR3 nucleotides read TGTGCCAGCAGCCGTGGTGCTCATACGGGCGACGAGCAGTACTTC. Translating it yields CASSRGAHTGDEQYF.